This T cell receptor (beta chain) was sequenced during a study of regulatory T cells in long-lasting Graves disease. Study-wide results and limits: Persistent cases favored TRBV28, TRBJ1-2 and TRBJ2-5.

On this clonotype: Its antigen is unknown.

According to the study, TCR beta libraries were built with iRepertoire HTBI primers and CDR3-region Arm-PCR. TCRdb independently ran MiXCR on the multiplex PCR reads; one entry per CDR3 protein. Here the sample spans roughly 530,000 distinct CDR3 sequences, roughly 15% being singletons. The germline V gene encodes CDR1 DFQATT and CDR2 SNEGSKA (reference sequence). V was clipped by 4 bases and J by 5 bases, with 15 bases between them. This CDR3 comprises 14 residues. The sample's time point: newly diagnosed GD, antithyroid drugs for less than 3 months. Researchers made the TCR library from RNA that was extracted from PBMCs. Patients with Graves' disease were diagnosed by American Thyroid Association guidelines. Roughly 8.6 milliliters of peripheral blood were drawn into EDTA tubes. This same sample was also taken into another study, of T cells in Graves' hyperthyroidism and ophthalmopathy. That report adds: Expanded thyroid clonotypes (above 0.001) were mostly also found in blood.

The sample consisted of peripheral blood mononuclear cells (PBMCs), taken at new diagnosis, from a patient treated with antithyroid drugs. This chain uses TRBV20-1 with TRBJ1-3; maybe TRBD1 (5 bases). The sequence derives from a woman in her forties or fifties with Graves disease. CDR3 coding DNA: TGCAGTGCTATTTCGTCCGAGGGGAGAAACACCATATATTTT. Protein: CSAISSEGRNTIYF.